The present T cell receptor (beta chain) was sequenced within a study of blood T cell repertoires in COVID-19. Generated by immunoSEQ multiplex PCR, the TCRdb table keeps only in-frame clones and is missing some. The sample has about 300,000 clones, approximately 82% seen once. From germline, CDR1 is MNHEY and CDR2 SVGEGT. The CDR3 is 17 amino acids. V dropped 6 bases and J dropped 0; count of bases not matched to a gene: 11. V and J are TRBV6-2 or TRBV6-3 and TRBJ1-5; 7 nucleotides match TRBD1. Sequences were obtained from peripheral blood. The TCR comes from a woman aged 50 to 60 with acute or convalescent COVID-19. CDR3 region: CASSQGQTLGSNQPQHF. As DNA, the CDR3 is TGTGCCAGCAGCCAGGGACAGACACTTGGTAGCAATCAGCCCCAGCATTTT.